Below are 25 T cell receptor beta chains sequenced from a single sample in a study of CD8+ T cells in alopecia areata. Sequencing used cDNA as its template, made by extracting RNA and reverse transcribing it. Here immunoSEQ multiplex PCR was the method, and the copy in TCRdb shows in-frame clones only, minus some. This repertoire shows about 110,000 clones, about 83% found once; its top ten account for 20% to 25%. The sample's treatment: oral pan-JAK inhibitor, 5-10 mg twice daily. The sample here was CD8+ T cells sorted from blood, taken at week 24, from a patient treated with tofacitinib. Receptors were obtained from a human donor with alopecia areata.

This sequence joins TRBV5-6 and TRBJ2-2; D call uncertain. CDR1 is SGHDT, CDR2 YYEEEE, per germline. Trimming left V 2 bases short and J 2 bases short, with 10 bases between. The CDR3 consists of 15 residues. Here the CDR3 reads CASSLTRSNTGELFF. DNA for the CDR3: TGTGCCAGCAGCTTAACAAGGTCTAACACCGGGGAGCTGTTTTTT.

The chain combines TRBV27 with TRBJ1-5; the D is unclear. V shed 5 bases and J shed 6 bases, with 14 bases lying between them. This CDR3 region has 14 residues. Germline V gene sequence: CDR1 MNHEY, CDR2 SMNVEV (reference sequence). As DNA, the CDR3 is TGTGCCAGCAGTCCGTCGGGAGAGGGTCAGCCCCAGCATTTT. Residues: CASSPSGEGQPQHF.

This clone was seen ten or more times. CDR3 region: CASSIGVLHYGYTF. In DNA, the CDR3 is TGTGCCAGTAGTATCGGGGTCCTACACTATGGCTACACCTTC. The V call is TRBV19, the J call TRBJ1-2; unclear D gene. V was cut by 3 bases and J by 3 bases, with 11 bases left in between. CDR3 size: 14 residues. The germline gives CDR1 LNHDA, CDR2 SQIVND (reference sequence).

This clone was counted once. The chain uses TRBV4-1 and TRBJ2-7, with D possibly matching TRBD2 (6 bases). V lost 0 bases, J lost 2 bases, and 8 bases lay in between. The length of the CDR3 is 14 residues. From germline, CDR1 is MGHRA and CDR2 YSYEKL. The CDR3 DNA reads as TGCGCCAGCAGCCAAGATGCGGGGACCTACGAGCAGTACTTC. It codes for CASSQDAGTYEQYF.

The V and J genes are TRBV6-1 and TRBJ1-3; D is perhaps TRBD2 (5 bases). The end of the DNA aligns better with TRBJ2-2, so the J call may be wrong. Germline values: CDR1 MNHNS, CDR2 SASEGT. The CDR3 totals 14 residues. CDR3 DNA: TGTGCCAGCATTCGACGGGAGAACACCGGGGAGCTGTTTTTT. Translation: CASIRRENTGELFF.

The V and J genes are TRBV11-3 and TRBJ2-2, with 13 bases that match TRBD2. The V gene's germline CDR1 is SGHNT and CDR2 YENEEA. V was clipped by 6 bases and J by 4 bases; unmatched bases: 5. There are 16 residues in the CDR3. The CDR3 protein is CASRPTSGGGTGELFF. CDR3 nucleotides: TGTGCCAGCAGACCCACTAGCGGGGGGGGCACCGGGGAGCTGTTTTTT.

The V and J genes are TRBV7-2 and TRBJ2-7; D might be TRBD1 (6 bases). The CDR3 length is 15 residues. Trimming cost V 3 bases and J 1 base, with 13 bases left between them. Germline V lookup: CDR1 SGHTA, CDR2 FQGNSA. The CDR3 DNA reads TGTGCCAGCAGCTTTACAGGGTTTGGATCCTACGAGCAGTACTTC. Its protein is CASSFTGFGSYEQYF.

For the CDR3, the DNA is TGTGCCAGTAGGAAACCGGGACAAGAGACCGGGGAGCTGTTTTTT. Translated, it gives CASRKPGQETGELFF. V usage is TRBV6-1 and J usage is TRBJ2-2; TRBD1 might be the D (6 bases). The germline CDR1 and CDR2 sequences are MNHNS and SASEGT. This CDR3 is built from 15 residues. Between the trimmed V and J ends, which lost 9 bases and 5 bases, there was a span of 19 bases.

CDR3: CAWTPGTVDTQYF. As DNA, the CDR3 is TGTGCCTGGACCCCCGGTACTGTAGATACGCAGTATTTT. This rearrangement joins TRBV30 to TRBJ2-3; D call uncertain. The V and J ends lost 4 bases and 5 bases respectively, with 13 bases between them. The CDR3 sequence is 13 residues long. The V gene's germline CDR1 is GTSNPN and CDR2 SVGIG (reference sequence). The whole variable domain, remainder taken from reference TRBV30 and TRBJ2-3, is SQTIHQWPATLVQPVGSPLSLECTVEGTSNPNLYWYRQAAGRGLQLLFYSVGIGQISSEVPQNLSASRPQDRQFILSSKKLLLSDSGFYLCAWTPGTVDTQYFGPGTRLTVL.

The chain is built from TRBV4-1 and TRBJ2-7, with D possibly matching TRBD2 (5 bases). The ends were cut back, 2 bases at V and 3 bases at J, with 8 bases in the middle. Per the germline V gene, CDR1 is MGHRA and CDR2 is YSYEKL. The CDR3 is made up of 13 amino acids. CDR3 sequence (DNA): TGCGCCAGCAGCCAAACCGGGAACTACGAGCAGTACTTC. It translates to CASSQTGNYEQYF.

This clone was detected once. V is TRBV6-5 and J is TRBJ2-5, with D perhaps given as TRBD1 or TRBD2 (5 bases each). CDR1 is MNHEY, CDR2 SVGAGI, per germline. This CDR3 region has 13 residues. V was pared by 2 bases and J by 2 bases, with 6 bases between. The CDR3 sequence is CASSYGGQETQYF. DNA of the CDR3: TGTGCCAGCAGTTACGGGGGACAAGAGACCCAGTACTTC.

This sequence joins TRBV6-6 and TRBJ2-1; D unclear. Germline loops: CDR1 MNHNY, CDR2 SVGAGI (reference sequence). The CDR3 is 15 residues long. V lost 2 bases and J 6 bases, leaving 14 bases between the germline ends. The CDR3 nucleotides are TGTGCCAGCAGTTACGTGGTATCTGCAGTCAATGAGCAGTTCTTC. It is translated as CASSYVVSAVNEQFF.

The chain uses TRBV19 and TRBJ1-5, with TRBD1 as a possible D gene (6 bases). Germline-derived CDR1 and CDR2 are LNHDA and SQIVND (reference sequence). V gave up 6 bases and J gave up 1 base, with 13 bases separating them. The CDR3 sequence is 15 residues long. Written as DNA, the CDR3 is TGTGCCAGTAGGGTGACAGGTTTAAGCAATCAGCCCCAGCATTTT. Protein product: CASRVTGLSNQPQHF.

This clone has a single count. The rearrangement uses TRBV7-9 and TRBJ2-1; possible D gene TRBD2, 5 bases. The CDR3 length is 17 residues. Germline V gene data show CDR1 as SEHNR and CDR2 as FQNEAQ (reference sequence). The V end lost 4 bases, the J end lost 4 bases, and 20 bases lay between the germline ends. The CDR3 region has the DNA TGTGCCAGCAGCTCTCTGAGGGCACCTAATCCTTACAATGAGCAGTTCTTC. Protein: CASSSLRAPNPYNEQFF. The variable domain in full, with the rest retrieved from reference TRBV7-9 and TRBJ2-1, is DTGVSQNPRHKITKRGQNVTFRCDPISEHNRLYWYRQTLGQGPEFLTYFQNEAQLEKSRLLSDRFSAERPKGSFSTLEIQRTEQGDSAMYLCASSSLRAPNPYNEQFFGPGTRLTVL.

CDR3 amino acids: CSGGTRGTNEQFF. The CDR3 nucleotides read TGCAGTGGCGGGACTAGGGGCACCAATGAGCAGTTCTTC. The chain has TRBV29-1 and TRBJ2-1; the match to TRBD2 covers 8 bases. The CDR3 is 13 amino acids. Per germline, CDR1 SQVTM and CDR2 ANQGSEA.

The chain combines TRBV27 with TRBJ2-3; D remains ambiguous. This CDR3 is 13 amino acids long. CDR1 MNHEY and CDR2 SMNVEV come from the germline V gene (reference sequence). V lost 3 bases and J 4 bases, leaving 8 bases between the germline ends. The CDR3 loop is CASSFLPPDTQYF. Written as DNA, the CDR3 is TGTGCCAGCAGTTTTCTGCCTCCAGATACGCAGTATTTT.

CDR3: CATLSLEAFF. CDR3 nucleotide sequence: TGTGCCACTCTATCACTTGAAGCTTTCTTT. The chain joins TRBV19 to TRBJ1-1; no clear D gene. V lost 10 bases, J lost 7 bases, and 10 bases lay in between. From germline, CDR1 is LNHDA and CDR2 SQIVND (reference sequence). The CDR3 covers 10 residues.

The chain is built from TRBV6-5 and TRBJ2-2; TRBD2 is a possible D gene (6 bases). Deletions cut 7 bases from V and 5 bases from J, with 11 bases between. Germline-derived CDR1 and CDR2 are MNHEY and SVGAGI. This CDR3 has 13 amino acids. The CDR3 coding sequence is TGTGCCAGCACCAACGGGGGAACCGGGGAGCTGTTTTTT. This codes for CASTNGGTGELFF.

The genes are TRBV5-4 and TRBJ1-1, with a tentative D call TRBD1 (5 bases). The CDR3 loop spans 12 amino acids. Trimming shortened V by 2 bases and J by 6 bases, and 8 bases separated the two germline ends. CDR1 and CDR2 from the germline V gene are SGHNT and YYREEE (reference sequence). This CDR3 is CASSFGGAEAFF. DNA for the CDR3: TGTGCCAGCAGCTTTGGGGGGGCTGAAGCTTTCTTT.

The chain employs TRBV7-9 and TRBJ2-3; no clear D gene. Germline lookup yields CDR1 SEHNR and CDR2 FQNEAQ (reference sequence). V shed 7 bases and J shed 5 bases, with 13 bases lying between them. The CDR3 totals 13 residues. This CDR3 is CASTPLRRDTQYF. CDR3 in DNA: TGTGCCAGCACTCCCTTAAGGCGAGATACGCAGTATTTT.

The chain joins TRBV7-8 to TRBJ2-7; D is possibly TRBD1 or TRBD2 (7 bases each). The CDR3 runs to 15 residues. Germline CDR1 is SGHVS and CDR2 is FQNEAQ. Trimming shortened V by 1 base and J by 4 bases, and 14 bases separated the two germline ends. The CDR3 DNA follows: TGTGCCAGCAGCTTAGAGGCAGGGGGGGTTTACGAGCAGTACTTC. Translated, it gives CASSLEAGGVYEQYF.

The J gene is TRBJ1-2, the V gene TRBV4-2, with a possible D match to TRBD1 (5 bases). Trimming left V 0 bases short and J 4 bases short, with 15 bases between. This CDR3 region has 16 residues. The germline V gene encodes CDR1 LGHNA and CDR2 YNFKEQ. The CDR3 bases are TGTGCCAGCAGCCAAGAAGACCAGGGAAGCAGCTATGGCTACACCTTC. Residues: CASSQEDQGSSYGYTF.

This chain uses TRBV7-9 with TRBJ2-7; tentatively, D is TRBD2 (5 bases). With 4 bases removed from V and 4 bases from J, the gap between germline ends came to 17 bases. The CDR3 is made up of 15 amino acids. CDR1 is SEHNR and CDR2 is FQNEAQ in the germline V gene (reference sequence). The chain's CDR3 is CASSSAVDPAYEQYF. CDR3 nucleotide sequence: TGTGCCAGCAGCTCAGCGGTGGACCCTGCGTACGAGCAGTACTTC. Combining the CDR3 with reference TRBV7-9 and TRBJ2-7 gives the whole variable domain DTGVSQNPRHKITKRGQNVTFRCDPISEHNRLYWYRQTLGQGPEFLTYFQNEAQLEKSRLLSDRFSAERPKGSFSTLEIQRTEQGDSAMYLCASSSAVDPAYEQYFGPGTRLTVT.

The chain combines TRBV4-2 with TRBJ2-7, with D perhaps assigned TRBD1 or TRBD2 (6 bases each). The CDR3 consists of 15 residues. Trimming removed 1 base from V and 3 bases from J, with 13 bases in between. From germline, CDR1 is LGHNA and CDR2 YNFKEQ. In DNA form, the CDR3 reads TGTGCCAGCAGCCAAGCGCGGGACACCCACTACGAGCAGTACTTC. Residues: CASSQARDTHYEQYF.

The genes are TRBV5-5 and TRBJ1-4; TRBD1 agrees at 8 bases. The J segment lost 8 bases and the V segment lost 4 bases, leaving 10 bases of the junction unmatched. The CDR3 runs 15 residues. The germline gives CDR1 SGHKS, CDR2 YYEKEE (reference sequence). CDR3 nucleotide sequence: TGTGCCAGCAGCGGGACGGACAGGGTCGGCGAAAAACTGTTTTTT. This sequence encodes CASSGTDRVGEKLFF.